This TCR beta chain came from a study of T cell repertoires in cytomegalovirus infection. Study-level information: Signatures in public TCR beta sequences pointed to both CMV infection and matching HLA type.

Comments on this clonotype: Its antigen is as yet unknown.

TCRdb reanalysed the reads using MiXCR and keeps one entry per CDR3 protein. Among 700,000 to 900,000 distinct CDR3 sequences, almost 30% were seen once, and the ten largest hold around 14%. This CDR3 has 13 amino acids. Between the trimmed V and J ends, which lost 1 base and 6 bases, there was a span of 10 bases. The receptor was derived from a human donor in good health (CMV status not recorded). Some clones in this sample may be carry-over from other donors' samples. This chain links TRBV12-3 or TRBV12-4 with TRBJ2-7, with D perhaps given as TRBD1 or TRBD2 (5 bases each). Material: cultured CD8+ T cells from PBMCs, obtained from culture after CMV antigen stimulation. DNA of the CDR3: TGTGCCAGCAGTTTAGGTCAGGGACCCGAGCAGTACTTC. Its protein product is CASSLGQGPEQYF.